These T cell receptor beta chains were read from a single sample in a study of blood T cell repertoires in COVID-19. Profiling relied on immunoSEQ multiplex PCR, and the TCRdb table lists in-frame clones only, not all of them. The sample shows fewer than 90,000 clones, 82% of them seen only once. Source material: peripheral blood. The receptors were gathered from a man in his fifties or sixties with acute or convalescent COVID-19. Each CDR3 is given with its conserved first and last residue. D genes are given only for firm matches. Size values are once, few and many counts, or a class for expanded clones, and some rows have none.

>TRBJ2-2|-|15|TRBV4-3|TRBD1
TGCGCCAGCAGCCTCCGGACAGGGTACACCGGGGAGCTGTTTTTT
CASSLRTGYTGELFF
>TRBJ2-3|few|14|TRBV7-2|-
TGTGCCAGCAGCTTAGTCGGCCAGGTCGATACGCAGTATTTT
CASSLVGQVDTQYF
>TRBJ2-1|-|13|TRBV12-3/TRBV12-4|-
TGTGCCAGCACCCTAGCGAGGTACAATGAGCAGTTCTTC
CASTLARYNEQFF
>TRBJ1-2|-|14|TRBV28|-
TGTGCCAGCAGTTTGGAGGGGCCGGGCTATGGCTACACCTTC
CASSLEGPGYGYTF
>TRBJ2-1|-|15|TRBV4-3|-
TGCGCCAGCAGCCACAACCTTCTAGCACCCAATGAGCAGTTCTTC
CASSHNLLAPNEQFF
>TRBJ2-5|-|15|TRBV7-9|TRBD1
TGTGCCAGCAGCCCCCTTAGGGACAGGCAAGAGACCCAGTACTTC
CASSPLRDRQETQYF
>TRBJ1-4|-|14|TRBV18|-
TGTGCCAGCTCACCAACAGGGTCAAGGGAAAAACTGTTTTTT
CASSPTGSREKLFF
>TRBJ1-3|-|15|TRBV7-9|-
TGTGCCAGCACCTTACAGGCGATCTCTGGAAACACCATATATTTT
CASTLQAISGNTIYF
>TRBJ1-1|-|15|TRBV19|-
TGTGCCAGTAAGGGGCCACACTGGGGGAGGACTGAAGCTTTCTTT
CASKGPHWGRTEAFF
>TRBJ1-1|-|17|TRBV9|-
TGTGCCAGCAGCCCCCGATCCGGCGGGGTTCTAAACACTGAAGCTTTCTTT
CASSPRSGGVLNTEAFF
>TRBJ2-3|-|15|TRBV24-1|TRBD2
TGTGCCACCAGTGAAGGGGGACTAGCGGGGGATACGCAGTATTTT
CATSEGGLAGDTQYF
>TRBJ1-2|-|11|TRBV20-1|TRBD1
TGCAGTGCTAGAGATTGGACAGGGGACACCTTC
CSARDWTGDTF
>TRBJ1-4|-|15|TRBV19|-
TGTGCCAGTAGTATGAATTACGCGGGGAGGGAAAAACTGTTTTTT
CASSMNYAGREKLFF
>TRBJ2-7|-|16|TRBV28|TRBD1
TGTGCCAGCAGCCAACCCGGTCGGGACAGGGGATACGAGCAGTACTTC
CASSQPGRDRGYEQYF
>TRBJ2-5|-|16|TRBV6-2/TRBV6-3|TRBD1
TGTGCCAGCAGTCAGGGGACAGGGGTAACGGGAGAGACCCAGTACTTC
CASSQGTGVTGETQYF
>TRBJ1-1|once|15|TRBV6-5|TRBD1
TGTGCCAGCAGTACCCGACAGGGGATGAACACTGAAGCTTTCTTT
CASSTRQGMNTEAFF
>TRBJ2-1|-|16|TRBV28|TRBD2
TGTGCCAGCAGTAGAGGTGGTAGCGGGAGGTGGGATGAGCAGTTCTTC
CASSRGGSGRWDEQFF
>TRBJ1-2|-|19|TRBV4-2|TRBD1
TGTGCCAGCAGCCAAAAAACGGGACAGGGGGCTCTTTTGTACTATGGCTACACCTTC
CASSQKTGQGALLYYGYTF
>TRBJ1-2|-|14|TRBV7-9|TRBD1
TGTGCCAGCAGCTTAGTAGGGCAGGGGGATGGCTACACCTTC
CASSLVGQGDGYTF
>TRBJ2-2|-|14|TRBV9|TRBD1
TGTGCCAGCAGCGTGGGACAGCCTACCGGGGAGCTGTTTTTT
CASSVGQPTGELFF
>TRBJ2-3|-|14|TRBV7-3|-
TGTGCCAGCAGCTTAACGGGCGGCACAGATACGCAGTATTTT
CASSLTGGTDTQYF
>TRBJ1-6|-|16|TRBV6-5|TRBD1
TGTGCCAGCAGTTATATCGACAGGGATTATAATTCACCCCTCCACTTT
CASSYIDRDYNSPLHF
>TRBJ2-3|-|14|TRBV7-8|TRBD1
TGTGCCAGTAATCCCGGGACAGTCGAAGATACGCAGTATTTT
CASNPGTVEDTQYF
>TRBJ1-1|once|13|TRBV7-2|-
TGTGCCAGCAGCTCCGTTCAGGGAGGTGAAGCTTTCTTT
CASSSVQGGEAFF
>TRBJ1-2|-|12|TRBV3-1/TRBV3-2|TRBD1
TGTGCCAGCACAACAGGGGGCAATGGCTACACCTTC
CASTTGGNGYTF
>TRBJ2-7|-|15|TRBV2|-
TGTGCCAAACAGAGAGGGCAGGAGCTATCCTACGAGCAGTACTTC
CAKQRGQELSYEQYF
>TRBJ2-2|-|12|TRBV7-9|-
TGTGCCAGGACAGTTACTACCGGGGAGCTGTTTTTT
CARTVTTGELFF
>TRBJ2-1|-|16|TRBV27|-
TGTGCCAGCAGCACAACAAAGAGAGGACTGCACAATGAGCAGTTCTTC
CASSTTKRGLHNEQFF
>TRBJ1-5|-|15|TRBV30|TRBD1
TGTGCCTGGAGTGTAACAGGGGAGGGCAATCAGCCCCAGCATTTT
CAWSVTGEGNQPQHF
>TRBJ2-1|-|16|TRBV6-2/TRBV6-3|TRBD1
TGTGCCAGCAGTTACTCCCGGACAGGGGGTTGGGATGAGCAGTTCTTC
CASSYSRTGGWDEQFF
>TRBJ1-1|-|15|TRBV5-1|-
TGCGCCAGCAGCTTGGGGGCGGGTTTGAACACTGAAGCTTTCTTT
CASSLGAGLNTEAFF
>TRBJ2-3|-|15|TRBV19|TRBD1
TGTGCCAGTAGTCCGGGACAGGGGGCGACAGATACGCAGTATTTT
CASSPGQGATDTQYF
>TRBJ1-1|-|16|TRBV5-1|-
TGCGCCAGCAGCCCCCTGGACAGACTACCAGGGACTGAAGCTTTCTTT
CASSPLDRLPGTEAFF
>TRBJ2-7|-|15|TRBV7-2|-
TGTGCCAGCAGCTTGCCAGGGGAAGGCCCGTACGAGCAGTACTTC
CASSLPGEGPYEQYF
>TRBJ2-7|few|13|TRBV7-2|-
TGTGCCAGCAGCGACCAGGTCGGCTACGAGCAGTACTTC
CASSDQVGYEQYF
>TRBJ1-4|-|15|TRBV5-1|TRBD1
TGCGCCAGCACCCTTTCTACAGGGGGCCATGAAAAACTGTTTTTT
CASTLSTGGHEKLFF
>TRBJ1-5|-|13|TRBV2|-
TGTGCCAGCAGTGATGGCGGAAATCAGCCCCAGCATTTT
CASSDGGNQPQHF
>TRBJ2-5|-|14|TRBV7-8|TRBD1
TGTGCCAGCAAGAATGAGGGGGCAGGAGAGACCCAGTACTTC
CASKNEGAGETQYF
>TRBJ2-1|-|15|TRBV11-2|TRBD2
TGTGCCAGCAGCATACCGGGACTAGCGGGGGGAGTGCAGTTCTTC
CASSIPGLAGGVQFF
>TRBJ2-1|-|16|TRBV18|TRBD1
TGTGCCAGCTCACTCGACCGGGACAGGTGGACGGATGAGCAGTTCTTC
CASSLDRDRWTDEQFF
>TRBJ2-3|-|15|TRBV6-5|TRBD1
TGTGCCAGCAGGCCGGGACAGGGAAGAACAGATACGCAGTATTTT
CASRPGQGRTDTQYF
>TRBJ2-1|-|14|TRBV5-6|TRBD2
TGTGCCAGCAGCAAACGGACTAGCGGGTCTCAGCAGTTCTTC
CASSKRTSGSQQFF
>TRBJ1-1|few|11|TRBV28|-
TGTGCCAGCAGCTCCTACACTGAAGCTTTCTTT
CASSSYTEAFF
>TRBJ1-2|-|14|TRBV27|TRBD1
TGTGCCAGCAGCAATGCGGGACAGGTCCCTGGCTACACCTTC
CASSNAGQVPGYTF
>TRBJ1-2|few|15|TRBV28|TRBD1
TGTGCCAGCAGTCTAAACAGGGGCGTCGGCTATGGCTACACCTTC
CASSLNRGVGYGYTF
>TRBJ2-1|-|13|TRBV13|-
TGTGCCAGCAGCTTAGACACCTACAATGAGCAGTTCTTC
CASSLDTYNEQFF
>TRBJ2-7|-|14|TRBV7-2|-
TGTGCCAGCAGCTACCGGGACACTACCTACGAGCAGTACTTC
CASSYRDTTYEQYF
>TRBJ1-6|few|15|TRBV6-2/TRBV6-3|-
TGTGCCAGCAGCCGCCCCGGGTCGCTGGATTCACCCCTCCACTTT
CASSRPGSLDSPLHF
>TRBJ1-2|-|13|TRBV12-3/TRBV12-4|-
TGTGCCAGCAGTTTACTGAGGGTATATGGCTACACCTTC
CASSLLRVYGYTF
>TRBJ1-5|few|15|TRBV5-1|TRBD1
TGCGCCAGCAGCTTGGGTGACAGGGGCAATCAGCCCCAGCATTTT
CASSLGDRGNQPQHF
>TRBJ2-5|-|13|TRBV19|-
TGTGCCAGTAAGCAACAGGGCGTCGAGACCCAGTACTTC
CASKQQGVETQYF
>TRBJ1-1|once|13|TRBV12-3/TRBV12-4|TRBD1
TGTGCCAGCAGTTTCAGGGGGCGGACTGAAGCTTTCTTT
CASSFRGRTEAFF
>TRBJ1-4|-|15|TRBV6-5|-
TGTGCCAGCAGTTGGACCCCAGGGAACGGTGAAAAACTGTTTTTT
CASSWTPGNGEKLFF
>TRBJ2-3|-|14|TRBV11-1|TRBD1
TGTGCCAGCAGCTCGCGGACAGGGACAGATACGCAGTATTTT
CASSSRTGTDTQYF
>TRBJ1-1|few|15|TRBV5-6|TRBD1
TGTGCCAGCAGCCGACAGGGGCACCTAAACACTGAAGCTTTCTTT
CASSRQGHLNTEAFF